A single sample is the source of the 23 T cell receptor beta chains below, sequenced in a study of persistence of HIV-infected CD4 T cells. These receptors are not linked to any known antigen. Cells were stimulated nonspecifically with anti-CD3/anti-CD28 magnetic beads. Sorting of responding CD4+ T cells relied on upregulated CD40 ligand together with CD69. The immunoSEQ assay was version 4, run in survey mode. The repertoire was sequenced with immunoSEQ multiplex PCR; TCRdb's copy has only in-frame clones and lacks some. This repertoire shows about 46,000 clones, 85% to 90% found once; its top ten account for about 3%. Sequencing used CD4+ T cells sorted from PBMCs after roughly 20-hour stimulation, obtained from a patient who received antiretroviral therapy. These receptors were taken from an adult woman with HIV who was CMV-seropositive.

The chain couples TRBV4-3 to TRBJ1-1; D unclear. Germline values: CDR1 LGHNA, CDR2 YSLEER. The V end was cut by 4 bases, the J end by 3 bases, with 21 bases between. This CDR3 has 17 residues. The CDR3 DNA reads TGCGCCAGCAGCCTCCGAGACTGGTCCCGGCAGGACACTGAAGCTTTCTTT. Protein product: CASSLRDWSRQDTEAFF.

This clone is a singleton in its sample. The chain links TRBV6-4 to TRBJ2-2; no definite D call. This CDR3 spans 15 amino acids. CDR1 and CDR2 (germline): MRHNA, SNTAGT. The V gene lost 4 bases and the J gene lost 5 bases, with 14 bases spanning the gap. The CDR3 nucleotides are TGTGCCAGCAGTGCCTCTTTGCGGAGTACCGGGGAGCTGTTTTTT. It yields the protein CASSASLRSTGELFF.

The chain carries TRBV27 and TRBJ1-5, with unresolved D. The V gene lost 7 bases and the J gene lost 11 bases, with 21 bases spanning the gap. Germline V gene sequence: CDR1 MNHEY, CDR2 SMNVEV (reference sequence). The CDR3 covers 14 residues. This CDR3 is CASKPNHLYEAQHF. CDR3 DNA sequence: TGTGCCAGCAAACCAAACCATCTCTATGAAGCCCAGCATTTT.

V usage is TRBV11-1 and J usage is TRBJ2-7, with D tentatively TRBD1 (5 bases). Germline lookup yields CDR1 SGHAT and CDR2 FQDESV (reference sequence). This CDR3 is built from 12 residues. The germline V and J ends were trimmed by 5 bases and 8 bases, with 13 bases remaining between them. CDR3 residues: CASSPATEQQYF. The CDR3 nucleotides are TGTGCCAGCAGCCCGGCGACAGAACAGCAGTACTTC.

The rearrangement joins TRBV19 to TRBJ2-5, with TRBD1 matching over 9 bases. Germline CDR1 LNHDA, CDR2 SQIVND (reference sequence). V dropped 5 bases and J dropped 7; count of bases not matched to a gene: 8. The CDR3 runs to 14 residues. Written as DNA, the CDR3 is TGTGCCAGTAGTCAAGGGACAGGGTTTCGGACCCAGTACTTC. It encodes CASSQGTGFRTQYF.

This rearrangement joins TRBV7-6 to TRBJ2-6; 7 nucleotides agree with TRBD2. This CDR3 has 12 residues. Germline CDR1 reads SGHVS; CDR2 reads FNYEAQ. V shed 4 bases and J 16 bases; nucleotides not matched to a gene: 7. CDR3 nucleotides: TGTGCCAGCAGCTCCGGACTAGGCCCACTGACTTTC. Its protein is CASSSGLGPLTF.

The chain combines TRBV30 with TRBJ2-1; 13 bases map to TRBD2. The CDR3 has 17 amino acids. CDR1 and CDR2 from the germline V gene are GTSNPN and SVGIG (reference sequence). Trimming cost V 0 bases and J 5 bases; bases outside gene matches: 7. The CDR3 nucleotides are TGTGCCTGGAGTGTACGGACTAGCGGGAGAAGCAACAATGAGCAGTTCTTC. Residues: CAWSVRTSGRSNNEQFF.

The chain couples TRBV5-1 to TRBJ1-3; 7 nucleotides line up with TRBD1. CDR3 length: 13 residues. With 6 bases clipped from V and 2 bases from J, the junction kept 2 bases outside the gene matches. Looked up from germline, CDR1 is SGHRS and CDR2 is YFSETQ. CDR3 coding DNA: TGCGCCAGCACCCAGGGGGCTGGAAACACCATATATTTT. Its translation is CASTQGAGNTIYF.

The chain uses TRBV12-5 and TRBJ2-7; 7 positions match TRBD1. This CDR3 is 17 amino acids long. V lost 1 base to trimming and J lost 2 bases; unmatched junction nucleotides: 11. Germline assignment: CDR1 LGHNT and CDR2 FRNRAP. CDR3 sequence (DNA): TGTGCTAGTGGTTTGGCCAGACAGGGAGCCTATACCTACGAGCAGTACTTC. Residues: CASGLARQGAYTYEQYF.

This chain connects TRBV7-9 to TRBJ1-1; TRBD1 agrees at 8 bases. This CDR3 is 15 amino acids long. The J segment lost 6 bases and the V segment lost 2 bases, leaving 8 bases of the junction unmatched. Germline lookup yields CDR1 SEHNR and CDR2 FQNEAQ (reference sequence). CDR3 region: CASSLNGRGQAEAFF. The CDR3 DNA reads as TGTGCCAGCAGCTTAAATGGTAGGGGACAGGCTGAAGCTTTCTTT.

V usage is TRBV6-1 and J usage is TRBJ1-3; TRBD1 is a possible D gene (5 bases). Between the trimmed V and J ends, which lost 3 bases and 0 bases, there was a span of 15 bases. This CDR3 comprises 17 residues. Per germline, CDR1 MNHNS and CDR2 SASEGT. CDR3 protein: CASSEWDAVHSGNTIYF. CDR3 DNA sequence: TGTGCCAGCAGTGAGTGGGACGCAGTGCACTCTGGAAACACCATATATTTT.

The chain has TRBV7-2 and TRBJ2-1; TRBD1 or TRBD2 may be the D gene (5 bases each). The CDR3 spans 15 residues. V lost 1 base and J 5 bases, leaving 12 bases between the germline ends. Germline V CDR1 and CDR2: SGHTA, FQGNSA. The CDR3 is CASSLGGMRDNEQFF. CDR3 nucleotides: TGTGCCAGCAGCTTAGGGGGGATGAGGGACAATGAGCAGTTCTTC.

The chain joins TRBV27 to TRBJ2-2, with 7 bases fitting TRBD2. This CDR3 has 15 amino acids. Germline V gene data show CDR1 as MNHEY and CDR2 as SMNVEV (reference sequence). The ends lost 8 bases at V and 7 bases at J; junction bases unmatched: 13. The CDR3 nucleotides are TGTGCCAGCTCTGTGCAGGGAGGGCCGTACGGGGAGCTGTTTTTT. Amino acids: CASSVQGGPYGELFF.

V usage is TRBV30 and J usage is TRBJ1-2; unclear D gene. The CDR3 has 16 residues. CDR1 GTSNPN and CDR2 SVGIG come from the germline V gene (reference sequence). Deletions cut 0 bases from V and 1 base from J, with 15 bases between. The DNA for the CDR3 is TGTGCCTGGAGTGTCCAGAGGATTAATAATAACTATGGCTACACCTTC. This gives the protein CAWSVQRINNNYGYTF. Using reference TRBV30 and TRBJ1-2 for the parts outside the CDR3, the full variable domain is SQTIHQWPATLVQPVGSPLSLECTVEGTSNPNLYWYRQAAGRGLQLLFYSVGIGQISSEVPQNLSASRPQDRQFILSSKKLLLSDSGFYLCAWSVQRINNNYGYTFGSGTRLTVV.

The V gene is TRBV19, the J gene TRBJ2-2; 12 bases are a match to TRBD1. Germline CDR1 and CDR2: LNHDA and SQIVND (reference sequence). V gave up 10 bases and J gave up 6 bases; unmatched junction bases: 9. CDR3 size: 15 residues. CDR3 bases: TGTGCCACCAAAACCGGGACAGGGGGCGCCGGGGAGCTGTTTTTT. Translation gives CATKTGTGGAGELFF.

This clone has only a few counts. This rearrangement joins TRBV6-5 to TRBJ2-3; the match to TRBD2 covers 8 bases. Germline CDR1 and CDR2: MNHEY and SVGAGI. The CDR3 consists of 15 residues. Trimming cost V 2 bases and J 2 bases; bases outside gene matches: 3. Written as DNA, the CDR3 is TGTGCCAGCAGTTACGCTAGCGGGCCCACAGATACGCAGTATTTT. This encodes CASSYASGPTDTQYF.

CDR3 nucleotides: TGTGCCAGCAGCAGCGACAGGGCAAACGGTGAAAAACTGTTTTTT. Translated: CASSSDRANGEKLFF. The chain is built from TRBV5-4 and TRBJ1-4; 7 bases line up with TRBD1. The CDR3 covers 15 residues. Germline values: CDR1 SGHNT, CDR2 YYREEE (reference sequence). The V segment lost 4 bases and the J segment 7 bases; nucleotides outside the gene matches: 10.

The chain combines TRBV25-1 with TRBJ1-2; 8 positions agree with TRBD1. Germline values: CDR1 MGHDK, CDR2 SYGVNS. The CDR3 sequence is 14 residues long. The V and J ends lost 8 bases and 8 bases, in that order; junction bases with no gene match: 13. In DNA form, the CDR3 reads TGTGCCAGCTCGCAAACTCAGGGGGCAGGAGGCTACACCTTC. Its translation: CASSQTQGAGGYTF.

V is TRBV12-3 or TRBV12-4 and J is TRBJ2-7; D possibly corresponds to TRBD2 (6 bases). The CDR3 is 12 residues long. The V gene lost 2 bases and the J gene lost 7 bases, with 9 bases spanning the gap. As DNA, the CDR3 is TGTGCCAGCAGTTTAATAGGGAGGGAGCAGTACTTC. Its translation: CASSLIGREQYF.

CDR3: CASSPQIRETGEQYF. DNA for the CDR3: TGTGCCAGCTCACCACAAATCAGGGAAACAGGCGAGCAGTACTTC. The rearrangement links TRBV18 to TRBJ2-7; TRBD1 might be the D (5 bases). Trimming cost V 1 base and J 6 bases, with 16 bases left between them. The germline CDR1 and CDR2 sequences are KGHSH and LQKENI. This CDR3 has 15 amino acids.

This clone has only a few counts. This chain uses TRBV7-2 with TRBJ1-3, with D unresolved. The V end was cut by 5 bases, the J end by 0 bases, with 8 bases between. Germline-derived CDR1 and CDR2 are SGHTA and FQGNSA. The CDR3 has 14 amino acids. The CDR3 protein is CASSPGFSGNTIYF. CDR3 nucleotide sequence: TGTGCCAGCAGCCCAGGATTCTCTGGAAACACCATATATTTT.

The chain couples TRBV5-1 to TRBJ2-7; D call uncertain. CDR1 is SGHRS, CDR2 YFSETQ, per germline. V shed 4 bases and J shed 0 bases, with 8 bases lying between them. The CDR3 spans 13 residues. CDR3 nucleotide sequence: TGCGCCAGCAGCGGTGCTAACTCCTACGAGCAGTACTTC. It yields the protein CASSGANSYEQYF.

With regard to this clone: Other DNA sequences in the sample encode the same CDR3. This sequence joins TRBV29-1 and TRBJ1-2, with a tentative D call TRBD1 (5 bases). The germline CDR1 and CDR2 sequences are SQVTM and ANQGSEA. With 4 bases removed from V and 7 bases from J, the gap between germline ends came to 16 bases. The CDR3 length is 13 residues. CDR3 DNA sequence: TGCAGCGTTGCCGGGACGATCGGGGGTGGCTACACCTTC. It encodes CSVAGTIGGGYTF.